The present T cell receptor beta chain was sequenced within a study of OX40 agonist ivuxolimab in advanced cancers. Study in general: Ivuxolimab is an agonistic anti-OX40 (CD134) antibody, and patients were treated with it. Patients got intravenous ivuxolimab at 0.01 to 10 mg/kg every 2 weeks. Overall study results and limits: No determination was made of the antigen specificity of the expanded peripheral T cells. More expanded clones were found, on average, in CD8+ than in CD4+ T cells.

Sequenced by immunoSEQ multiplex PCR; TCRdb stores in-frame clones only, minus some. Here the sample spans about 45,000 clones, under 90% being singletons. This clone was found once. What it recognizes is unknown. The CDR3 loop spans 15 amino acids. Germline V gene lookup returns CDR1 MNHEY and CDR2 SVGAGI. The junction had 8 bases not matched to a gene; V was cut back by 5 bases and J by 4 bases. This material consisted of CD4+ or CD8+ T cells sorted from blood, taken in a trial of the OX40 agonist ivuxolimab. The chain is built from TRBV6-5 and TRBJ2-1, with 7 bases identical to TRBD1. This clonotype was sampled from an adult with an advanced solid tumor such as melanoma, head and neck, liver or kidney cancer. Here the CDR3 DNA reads TGTGCCAGCAGTAAAGGGGGCGCAGGGTACAATGAGCAGTTCTTC. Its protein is CASSKGGAGYNEQFF.